This entry lists 2 T cell receptor beta chains sequenced from one sample in a study of blood T cell repertoires in COVID-19. The method was immunoSEQ multiplex PCR; TCRdb's version includes in-frame clones alone and lacks a portion of them. The sample consists of fewer than 150,000 clones, roughly four fifths of them appearing once. The sample consisted of peripheral blood. The origin of the receptors is a human donor in a cohort sampled during active COVID-19.

The J gene is TRBJ2-5, the V gene TRBV11-2; 10 bases match TRBD2. Germline trimming cut 0 bases from V and 4 bases from J; bases unmatched to any gene: 8. In germline, CDR1 is SGHAT, CDR2 FQNNGV. The CDR3 sequence is 17 residues long. The CDR3 spells CASSLDTRAGGLETQYF. Written as DNA, the CDR3 is TGTGCCAGCAGCTTAGATACTCGAGCGGGGGGGCTAGAGACCCAGTACTTC.

The V gene is TRBV6-5, the J gene TRBJ1-2, with D perhaps matching TRBD1 (6 bases). V shed 6 bases and J shed 2 bases, with 10 bases lying between them. The CDR3 extends over 13 amino acids. The V gene's germline CDR1 is MNHEY and CDR2 SVGAGI. Written as DNA, the CDR3 is TGTGCCAGCAGACAGGGCACAAACTATGGCTACACCTTC. Its protein product is CASRQGTNYGYTF.